Sequencing of this TCR beta chain was carried out in a study of cytomegalovirus exposure and HLA in healthy donors. Turning to the study itself: Earlier, roughly 180 million T cells were analyzed, and 90 million to 140 million unique TCR beta sequences were found among them. Study-level points and caveats: A later analysis, which compared TCR beta chains of equal frequency, found the HLA-associated ones more clonally expanded. TCR beta sequences numbering over 15,000 were associated with HLA alleles at 0.05 false discovery rate in a later analysis.

V lost 7 bases to trimming and J lost 4 bases; unmatched junction nucleotides: 10. CDR1 and CDR2 from the germline V gene are MDHEN and SYDVKM. The CDR3 sequence is 15 residues long. As to this clone: Its antigen is as yet unknown.

Both 60 Vbeta primers and 13 Jbeta primers went into the PCR. Profiling relied on immunoSEQ multiplex PCR, and the TCRdb table lists in-frame clones only, not all of them. The repertoire holds roughly 70,000 clones, with roughly 79% as singletons. This receptor was identified in a man aged 50-60 years in good health and CMV-seronegative. This chain connects TRBV28 to TRBJ1-1; 9 nucleotides align to TRBD1. The specimen sequenced was PBMCs. As DNA, the CDR3 is TGTGCCAGCATCCCTCCGGGACAGGGCTCCACTGAAGCTTTCTTT. Translation gives CASIPPGQGSTEAFF.